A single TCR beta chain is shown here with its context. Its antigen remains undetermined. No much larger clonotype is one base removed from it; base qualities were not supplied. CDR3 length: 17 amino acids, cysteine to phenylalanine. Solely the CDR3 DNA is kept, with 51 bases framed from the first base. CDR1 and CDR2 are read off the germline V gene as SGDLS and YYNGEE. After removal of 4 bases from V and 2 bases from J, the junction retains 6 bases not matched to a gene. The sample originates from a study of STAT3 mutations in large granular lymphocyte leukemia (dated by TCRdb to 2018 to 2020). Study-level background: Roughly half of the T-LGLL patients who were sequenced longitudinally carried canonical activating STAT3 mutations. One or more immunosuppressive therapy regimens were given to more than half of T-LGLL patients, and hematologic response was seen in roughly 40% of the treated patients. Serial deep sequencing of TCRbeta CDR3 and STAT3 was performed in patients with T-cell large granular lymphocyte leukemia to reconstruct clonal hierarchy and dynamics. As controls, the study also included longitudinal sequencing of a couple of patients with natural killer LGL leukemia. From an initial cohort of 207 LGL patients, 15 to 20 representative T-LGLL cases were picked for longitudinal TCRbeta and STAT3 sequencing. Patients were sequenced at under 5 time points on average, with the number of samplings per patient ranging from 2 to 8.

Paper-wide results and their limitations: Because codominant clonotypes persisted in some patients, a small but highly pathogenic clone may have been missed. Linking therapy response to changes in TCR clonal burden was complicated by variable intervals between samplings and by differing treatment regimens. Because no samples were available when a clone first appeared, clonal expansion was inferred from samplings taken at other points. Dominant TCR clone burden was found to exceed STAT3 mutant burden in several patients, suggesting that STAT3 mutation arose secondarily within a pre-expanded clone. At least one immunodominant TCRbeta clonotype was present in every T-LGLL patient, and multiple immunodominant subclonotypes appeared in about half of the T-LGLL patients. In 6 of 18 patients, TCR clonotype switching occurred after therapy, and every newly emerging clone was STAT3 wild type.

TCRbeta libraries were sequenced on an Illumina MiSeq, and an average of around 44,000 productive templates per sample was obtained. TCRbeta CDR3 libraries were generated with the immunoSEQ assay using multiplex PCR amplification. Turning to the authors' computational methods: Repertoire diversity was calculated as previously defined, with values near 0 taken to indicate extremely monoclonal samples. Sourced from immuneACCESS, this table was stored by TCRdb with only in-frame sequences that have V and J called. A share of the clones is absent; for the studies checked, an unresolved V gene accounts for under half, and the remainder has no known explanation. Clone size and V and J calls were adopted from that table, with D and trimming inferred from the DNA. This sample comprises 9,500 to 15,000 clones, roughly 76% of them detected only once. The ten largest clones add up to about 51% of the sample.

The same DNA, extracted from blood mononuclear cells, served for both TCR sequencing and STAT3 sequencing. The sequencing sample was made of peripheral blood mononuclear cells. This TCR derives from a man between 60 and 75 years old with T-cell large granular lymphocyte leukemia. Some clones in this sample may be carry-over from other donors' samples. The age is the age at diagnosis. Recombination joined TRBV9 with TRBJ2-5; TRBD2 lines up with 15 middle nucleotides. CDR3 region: CASSNQGLAGGQETQYF. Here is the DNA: TGTGCCAGCAGCAACCAGGGACTAGCGGGAGGACAAGAGACCCAGTACTTC.